Detailed here is one TCR beta chain. The data were produced by immunoSEQ multiplex PCR, yet TCRdb's version contains in-frame clones alone and is incomplete. The sample carries roughly 550,000 clones, 70% to 80% recorded once. This entry comes from a study of shared T cell receptors in the human thymus. CDR3 size: 15 residues. V shed 0 bases and J 0 bases; nucleotides not matched to a gene: 2. Germline CDR1 is GTSNPN and CDR2 is SVGIG (reference sequence). These same records also appear under a second study, on human thymus T cells.

The chain has TRBV30 and TRBJ2-7, with 10 nucleotides matching TRBD2. This receptor was obtained from a boy in the first two years of life with a congenital heart defect. The sequenced material came from thymocytes. As DNA, the CDR3 is TGTGCCTGGAGTGTATCTAGCGGGAGCTCCTACGAGCAGTACTTC. As protein: CAWSVSSGSSYEQYF.